A single TCR beta chain is shown here with its context. It was with 60 Vbeta and 13 Jbeta primers that the PCR ran. The method was immunoSEQ multiplex PCR; TCRdb's version includes in-frame clones alone and lacks a portion of them. The sample holds around 130,000 clones, around three quarters seen once. This record belongs to a study of cytomegalovirus exposure and HLA in healthy donors. V was pared by 4 bases and J by 8 bases, with 15 bases between. CDR3 size: 13 residues. CDR1 and CDR2 (germline): SGHDT, YYEEEE. Sequenced: PBMCs. This TCR derives from a woman in her 50s in good health and CMV-seronegative. The chain combines TRBV5-6 with TRBJ1-2; possible D gene TRBD1, 5 bases. CDR3 in DNA: TGTGCCAGCAGCCTTGGGGGAGGGAGAGGCTACACCTTC. The encoded protein is CASSLGGGRGYTF. Looking up the rest from reference TRBV5-6 and TRBJ1-2 gives the full variable domain: DAGVTQSPTHLIKTRGQQVTLRCSPKSGHDTVSWYQQALGQGPQFIFQYYEEEERQRGNFPDRFSGHQFPNYSSELNVNALLLGDSALYLCASSLGGGRGYTFGSGTRLTVV.